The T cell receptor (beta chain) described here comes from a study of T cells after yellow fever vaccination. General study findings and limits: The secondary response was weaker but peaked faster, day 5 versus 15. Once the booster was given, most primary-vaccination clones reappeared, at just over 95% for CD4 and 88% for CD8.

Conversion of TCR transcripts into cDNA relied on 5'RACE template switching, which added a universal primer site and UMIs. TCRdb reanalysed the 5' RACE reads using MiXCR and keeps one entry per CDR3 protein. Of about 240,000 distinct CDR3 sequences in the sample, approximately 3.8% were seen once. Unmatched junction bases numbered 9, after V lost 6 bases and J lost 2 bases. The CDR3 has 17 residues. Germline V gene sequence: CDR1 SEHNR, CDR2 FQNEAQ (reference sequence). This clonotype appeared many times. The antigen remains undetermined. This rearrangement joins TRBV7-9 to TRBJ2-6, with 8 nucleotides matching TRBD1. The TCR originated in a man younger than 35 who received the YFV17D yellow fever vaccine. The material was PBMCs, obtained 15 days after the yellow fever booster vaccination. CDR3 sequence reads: CASRRTGQGAGANVLTF. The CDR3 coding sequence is TGTGCCAGCAGAAGGACAGGGCAGGGGGCTGGGGCCAACGTCCTGACTTTC. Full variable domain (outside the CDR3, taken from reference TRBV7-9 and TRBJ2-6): DTGVSQNPRHKITKRGQNVTFRCDPISEHNRLYWYRQTLGQGPEFLTYFQNEAQLEKSRLLSDRFSAERPKGSFSTLEIQRTEQGDSAMYLCASRRTGQGAGANVLTFGAGSRLTVL.